These 19 T cell receptor beta chains were sequenced from one sample in a study of blood T cell repertoires in COVID-19 (dated by TCRdb to the early 2020s). Libraries were constructed by the immunoSEQ multiplex PCR assay. The table was pulled from immuneACCESS by TCRdb, which kept in-frame rearrangements only. Such tables lose some clones; where checked, under half of the loss comes from unresolved V genes, and the rest has no known cause. The sample has 300,000 to 400,000 clones on record, under 95% of them singletons. Roughly 2.5% of the sample goes to the ten largest clones. The sample consisted of PBMCs or T cells enriched from blood (not recorded which). The source of these receptors is a man aged 55 to 70 who had recovered from COVID-19.

The chain is built from TRBV19 and TRBJ2-7, with TRBD1 matching over 9 bases. Losses at the gene ends were 6 bases for V and 7 bases for J; bases not matched to a gene: 7. CDR1 is LNHDA, CDR2 SQIVND, per germline (reference sequence). CDR3 length: 13 residues. CDR3: CASRTQGAGEQYF. In nucleotides, the CDR3 is TGTGCCAGTAGAACACAGGGGGCCGGGGAGCAGTACTTC.

The CDR3 is CASSGSSGVYNEQFF. The CDR3 coding sequence is TGTGCCAGCAGCGGGTCTAGCGGAGTTTACAATGAGCAGTTCTTC. This chain links TRBV9 with TRBJ2-1; 7 positions agree with TRBD2. V shed 3 bases and J 4 bases; nucleotides not matched to a gene: 7. Per the germline V gene, CDR1 is SGDLS and CDR2 is YYNGEE. The CDR3 has 15 residues.

V gene TRBV6-5 combines with J gene TRBJ2-5; no clear D. The CDR3 is 14 amino acids. The V end was cut by 7 bases, the J end by 4 bases, with 16 bases between. Germline V gene sequence: CDR1 MNHEY, CDR2 SVGAGI. The DNA of the CDR3 is TGTGCCAGCAAGGCGGCGCAAGGCGCAGAGACCCAGTACTTC. It yields the protein CASKAAQGAETQYF.

The rearrangement uses TRBV5-8 and TRBJ1-5; tentative D call: TRBD1 (5 bases). The CDR3 spans 16 residues. Germline CDR1 is SGHTS and CDR2 is YDEGEE. Trimming removed 0 bases from V and 6 bases from J, with 16 bases in between. The CDR3 sequence is CASSLALGAPGQPQHF. The CDR3 DNA reads TGTGCCAGCAGCTTGGCCCTAGGGGCGCCGGGTCAGCCCCAGCATTTT. Full variable domain (remainder filled in from reference TRBV5-8 and TRBJ1-5): EAGVTQSPTHLIKTRGQQATLRCSPISGHTSVYWYQQALGLGLQFLLWYDEGEERNRGNFPPRFSGRQFPNYSSELNVNALELEDSALYLCASSLALGAPGQPQHFGDGTRLSIL.

The genes are TRBV11-2 and TRBJ1-2; D is uncertain. The CDR3 runs 12 residues. Looked up from germline, CDR1 is SGHAT and CDR2 is FQNNGV. V was cut by 2 bases and J by 12 bases, with 13 bases left in between. The CDR3 protein is CASSLRARRDTF. The CDR3 nucleotides are TGTGCCAGCAGCTTAAGAGCCCGCCGCGACACCTTC.

This clone has only a few counts. V is TRBV2 and J is TRBJ1-4; D possibly corresponds to TRBD1 (5 bases). This CDR3 has 16 amino acids. Trimming removed 0 bases at V and 3 bases at J, with 11 bases between. The germline gives CDR1 SNHLY, CDR2 FYNNEI. CDR3 DNA sequence: TGTGCCAGCAGTGAAGCGGTGGGGGGACCTAATGAAAAACTGTTTTTT. This sequence encodes CASSEAVGGPNEKLFF.

This sequence joins TRBV5-4 and TRBJ1-1; possible D gene TRBD1, 5 bases. V was pared by 3 bases and J by 4 bases, with 13 bases between. CDR1 and CDR2 from the germline V gene are SGHNT and YYREEE (reference sequence). There are 14 residues in the CDR3. CDR3 sequence (DNA): TGTGCCAGCAGCTCCCGCGGGACGGTCACTGAAGCTTTCTTT. Protein product: CASSSRGTVTEAFF.

The rearrangement links TRBV27 to TRBJ2-3; 7 bases align to TRBD2. V trimming: 6 bases; J trimming: 6 bases; junction bases outside the gene matches: 9. Germline CDR1 MNHEY, CDR2 SMNVEV (reference sequence). This CDR3 contains 14 residues. CDR3 sequence (DNA): TGTGCCAGCAGGCCTGGACTAGGGATGGATACGCAGTATTTT. Amino acids: CASRPGLGMDTQYF.

V and J are TRBV18 and TRBJ2-1; the D is unclear. Germline V gives CDR1 KGHSH, CDR2 LQKENI. Deletions cut 2 bases from V and 6 bases from J, with 11 bases between. This CDR3 spans 14 amino acids. For the CDR3, the DNA is TGTGCCAGCTCACCATTCGCCGGTCCCAATGAGCAGTTCTTC. Translated, it gives CASSPFAGPNEQFF.

This clone was counted between two and nine times. The chain carries TRBV29-1 and TRBJ2-5, with D maybe TRBD2 (6 bases). The CDR3 runs to 12 residues. V was clipped by 6 bases and J by 5 bases, with 13 bases between them. Germline values: CDR1 SQVTM, CDR2 ANQGSEA. The CDR3 sequence: CSVSTGRETQYF. Written as DNA, the CDR3 is TGCAGCGTGAGCACGGGGAGGGAGACCCAGTACTTC.

This rearrangement joins TRBV30 to TRBJ2-6; 7 bases are shared with TRBD1. Germline trimming cut 4 bases from V and 3 bases from J; bases unmatched to any gene: 12. Germline V CDR1 and CDR2: GTSNPN, SVGIG (reference sequence). The CDR3 is made up of 17 amino acids. CDR3 loop: CAWKGARRLFGANVLTF. CDR3 coding DNA: TGTGCCTGGAAGGGGGCTCGCAGGTTGTTTGGGGCCAACGTCCTGACTTTC.

The gene calls are TRBV7-8 and TRBJ1-1; no firm D call. V lost 5 bases and J 3 bases, leaving 19 bases between the germline ends. The CDR3 covers 16 residues. Germline V gives CDR1 SGHVS, CDR2 FQNEAQ. The CDR3 nucleotides read TGTGCCAGCAGCCTTCATCGGAGGGTTGTTGACACTGAAGCTTTCTTT. Its protein is CASSLHRRVVDTEAFF.

A note on this clone: Additional DNA sequences in this sample encode the identical CDR3. The chain carries TRBV19 and TRBJ1-5; 7 nucleotides match TRBD1. The CDR3 loop spans 14 amino acids. Germline V gene lookup returns CDR1 LNHDA and CDR2 SQIVND (reference sequence). The V and J ends lost 4 bases and 4 bases, in that order; junction bases with no gene match: 4. The CDR3 region is CASSRDRNNQPQHF. CDR3 in DNA: TGTGCCAGTAGTAGGGACAGAAATAATCAGCCCCAGCATTTT.

The rearrangement links TRBV28 to TRBJ2-7, with D possibly matching TRBD1 (6 bases). Per germline, CDR1 MDHEN and CDR2 SYDVKM. The CDR3 loop spans 12 amino acids. V dropped 8 bases and J dropped 3 bases, with 11 bases sitting between them. CDR3 sequence reads: CASVTGNYEQYF. The DNA for the CDR3 is TGTGCCAGCGTAACAGGGAACTACGAGCAGTACTTC.

This clone appeared a few times. The rearrangement links TRBV27 to TRBJ2-7, with 7 bases identical to TRBD2. Unmatched junction bases numbered 5, after V lost 3 bases and J lost 6 bases. The CDR3 covers 13 residues. Germline CDR1 reads MNHEY; CDR2 reads SMNVEV (reference sequence). Here the CDR3 reads CASSFWGGSEQYF. The CDR3 bases are TGTGCCAGCAGTTTTTGGGGGGGTAGCGAGCAGTACTTC.

This chain links TRBV11-3 with TRBJ2-3; the D gene is possibly TRBD1 (6 bases). CDR1 is SGHNT and CDR2 is YENEEA in the germline V gene. Trimming removed 3 bases at V and 8 bases at J, with 21 bases between. The CDR3 runs 16 residues. CDR3 in DNA: TGTGCCAGCAGCTTTATCCAAGGGGGAAGGGCGATTACGCAGTATTTT. Protein sequence: CASSFIQGGRAITQYF.

This clone was recorded once. The CDR3 spells CASSSSGSPTDTQYF. CDR3 sequence (DNA): TGTGCCAGCAGTTCTAGCGGGAGTCCCACAGATACGCAGTATTTT. V is TRBV25-1 and J is TRBJ2-3; 10 bases map to TRBD2. The trim removed 5 bases at V and 2 bases at J, leaving 4 bases unmatched. Germline-derived CDR1 and CDR2 are MGHDK and SYGVNS. The CDR3 spans 15 residues.

V and J are TRBV20-1 and TRBJ2-7, with 7 bases lining up with TRBD1. Trimming cost V 3 bases and J 4 bases; bases outside gene matches: 9. Looked up from germline, CDR1 is DFQATT and CDR2 is SNEGSKA (reference sequence). This CDR3 contains 14 residues. Here the CDR3 reads CSASSGTVVYEQYF. The CDR3 nucleotides are TGCAGTGCTAGTTCCGGGACAGTTGTTTACGAGCAGTACTTC.

The chain couples TRBV4-1 to TRBJ2-3, with D hard to call. The CDR3 covers 17 residues. CDR1 and CDR2 (germline): MGHRA, YSYEKL. With 4 bases removed from V and 2 bases from J, the gap between germline ends came to 19 bases. In DNA form, the CDR3 reads TGCGCCAGCAGCCCGCGAGGCTACGGGTCCCCCACAGATACGCAGTATTTT. This gives the protein CASSPRGYGSPTDTQYF.